This record concerns one T cell receptor (beta chain) sequence. Its antigen target is currently unknown. No much larger clone is present one base from it, and per-base qualities are unavailable. Genomic DNA was extracted from sorted cells for sequencing of the TCRbeta CDR3 region. The immunoSEQ Assay was used to sequence the TCRbeta CDR3 regions. Drawn from immuneACCESS, this table holds only the in-frame rearrangements with V and J called that TCRdb kept. Clones are partly lost; checked studies trace under half to an unresolved V gene and leave the rest unexplained. In all, the sample holds more than 60,000 clones, and 87% of those were seen once. 0.2% to 0.3% of the sample comes from the top ten. CDR1 and CDR2 are read off the germline V gene (reference sequence) as SGHNT and YYREEE. Taken from cysteine to phenylalanine, the CDR3 has 16 residues. Just the 48-base CDR3 DNA is kept, in frame starting at base 1. Relative to germline, V is missing 4 bases and J is missing 0 bases, with 4 bases of the junction outside any gene match.

Patients with autoimmune disease history or receiving systemic immunosuppression were excluded from the trial. Peripheral blood for TCR sequencing was drawn from every dose cohort at baseline, at cycle 4 day 1 and at cycle 7 day 1. Samples came from an open-label, multicenter, first-in-human phase I dose-escalation trial of ivuxolimab. Adults with locally advanced or metastatic head and neck squamous cell, hepatocellular, melanoma or renal cell carcinoma were enrolled in the trial. Before TCR sequencing, CD4+ T cells and CD8+ T cells were sorted from peripheral blood as separate populations. This sample was taken from a study of OX40 agonist ivuxolimab in advanced cancers. As for the study more broadly: Ivuxolimab was a fully human IgG2 agonistic monoclonal antibody targeting the costimulatory receptor OX40 (CD134). Intravenous ivuxolimab was administered to patients every 2 weeks at six dose levels: 0.01, 0.1, 0.3, 1.5, 3 and 10 mg/kg. Of the approximately 50 dose-escalation patients, hepatocellular carcinoma was present in around 20, melanoma in approximately 15, renal cell carcinoma in 9 and head and neck cancer in 9. A male proportion of roughly 80% and a mean age of around 60 years, ranging from 23 to 79, were recorded for the dose-escalation cohort. Patients were allowed to have had prior anti-PD-1, anti-PD-L1 or anti-CTLA-4 therapy, and around 40% of the dose-escalation patients had previously received checkpoint inhibitors. Partial responses were achieved by three dose-escalation patients, of whom one had hepatocellular carcinoma and two had cutaneous melanoma. Peripheral TCRbeta sequencing was intended to test whether TCR sequence diversity was altered and clonal T-cell expansion was caused by ivuxolimab. The monotherapy dose-escalation portion (N of about 57 patients) of the phase I ivuxolimab trial is reported in the paper.

Broad study findings and their caveats: Partial responders in the 0.1-3.0 mg/kg groups had among the lowest normalized peripheral clonal expansion, especially among CD8+ T cells. After ivuxolimab, more expanded clones were found on average in CD8+ T cells than in CD4+ T cells. Low levels of normalized T-cell clonal expansion were also seen in some patients who did not respond. Which antigens the clonally expanded peripheral T cells were specific for was not determined. At doses of 0.1 to 3.0 mg/kg, clonal expansion of both CD4+ and CD8+ T cells in blood was seen between baseline and week 6.

The rearranged segments are TRBV5-4 and TRBJ1-2, and 12 bases in between align with TRBD1. This receptor was obtained from an adult with an advanced solid tumor such as melanoma, head and neck, liver or kidney cancer. Sequencing was performed on CD4+ or CD8+ T cells sorted from blood, taken in a trial of the OX40 agonist ivuxolimab. The CDR3 protein is CASSQGTGGANYGYTF. The sequenced DNA: TGTGCCAGCAGCCAGGGGACAGGGGGCGCTAACTATGGCTACACCTTC.